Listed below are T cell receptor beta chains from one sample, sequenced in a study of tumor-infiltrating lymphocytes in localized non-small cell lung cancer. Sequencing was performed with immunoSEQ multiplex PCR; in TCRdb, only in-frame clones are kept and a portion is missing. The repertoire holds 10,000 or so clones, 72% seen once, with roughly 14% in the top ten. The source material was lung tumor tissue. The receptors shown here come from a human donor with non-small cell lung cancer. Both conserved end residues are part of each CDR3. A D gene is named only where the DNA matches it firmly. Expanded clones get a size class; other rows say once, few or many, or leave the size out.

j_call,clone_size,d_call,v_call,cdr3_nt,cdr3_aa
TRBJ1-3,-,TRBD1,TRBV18,TGTGCCAGCTCCTTGAACGACAGGGCTGGAAACACCATATATTTT,CASSLNDRAGNTIYF
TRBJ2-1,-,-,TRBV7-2,TGTGCCAGCAGCTCCTACACTAGTAATGAGCAGTTCTTC,CASSSYTSNEQFF
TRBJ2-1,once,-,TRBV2,TGTGCCAGCGGGATCGTTGGCTACAATGAGCAGTTCTTC,CASGIVGYNEQFF
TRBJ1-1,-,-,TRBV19,TGTGCCAGTAATATACGGCTGACCACGAACACTGAAGCTTTCTTT,CASNIRLTTNTEAFF
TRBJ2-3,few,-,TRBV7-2,TGTGCCAGCAGCGCGGACTACCTAAGCACAGATACGCAGTATTTT,CASSADYLSTDTQYF
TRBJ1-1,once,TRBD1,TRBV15,TGTGCCACCATCCGGGACAGACAATCGAACACTGAAGCTTTCTTT,CATIRDRQSNTEAFF
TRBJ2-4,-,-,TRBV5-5,TGTGCCAGCAGCTTGGGGCAGGGTTGGGACATTCAGTACTTC,CASSLGQGWDIQYF
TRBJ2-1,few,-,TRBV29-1,TGCAGCTCTGGCGGGACCTACAATGAGCAGTTCTTC,CSSGGTYNEQFF
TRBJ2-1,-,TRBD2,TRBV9,TGTGCCAGCAGCGTAGGAGGAACTAGCGGGATTATTGGTGAGCAGTTCTTC,CASSVGGTSGIIGEQFF
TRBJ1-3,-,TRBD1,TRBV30,TGTGCCTGGAGTACAGGGGGCGGCACCATATATTTT,CAWSTGGGTIYF
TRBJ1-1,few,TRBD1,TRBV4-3,TGCGCCAGCAGCCGGACAGGGGACACTGAAGCTTTCTTT,CASSRTGDTEAFF
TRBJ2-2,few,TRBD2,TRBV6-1,TGTGCCAGCAGTGCCTGGACTAGCGGGGGGTCCGGGGAGCTGTTTTTT,CASSAWTSGGSGELFF
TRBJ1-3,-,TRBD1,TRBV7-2,TGTGCCAGCAGCCCATCCCGAGACAGGGGACCCTCTGGAAACACCATATATTTT,CASSPSRDRGPSGNTIYF
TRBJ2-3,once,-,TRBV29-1,TGCAGCGTTTCTAGGGGCGAGGTGACAGATACGCAGTATTTT,CSVSRGEVTDTQYF
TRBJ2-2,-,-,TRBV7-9,TGTGCCAGCAGGTCGGGGGTAGGCACCGGGGAGCTGTTTTTT,CASRSGVGTGELFF
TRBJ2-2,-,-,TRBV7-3,TGTGCCAGCAGCTTAGAACCAAACACCGGGGAGCTGTTTTTT,CASSLEPNTGELFF
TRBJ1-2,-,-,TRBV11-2,TGTGCCAGCAGCTTAGATGGTGGGGGCGGTGGCTACACCTTC,CASSLDGGGGGYTF
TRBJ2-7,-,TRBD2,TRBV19,TGTGCCAGTAGTGAACCGGGACTAGCGCACTACGAGCAGTACTTC,CASSEPGLAHYEQYF
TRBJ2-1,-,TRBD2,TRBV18,TGTGCCAGCTCACCAAGGACTAGCATCGATGAGCAGTTCTTC,CASSPRTSIDEQFF
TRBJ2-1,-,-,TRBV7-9,TGTGCCAGCAGCTTAGGTCGATGGGACAATGAGCAGTTCTTC,CASSLGRWDNEQFF
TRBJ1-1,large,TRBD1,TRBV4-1,TGCGCCAGCAGCCAAACAGGGGGCGCGGCGGCTTTCTTT,CASSQTGGAAAFF
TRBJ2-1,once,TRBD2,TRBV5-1,TGCGCCAGCAGCCCTGGACTAGCGGGAGGGCTACGGTCCTTCGGCAATGAGCAGTTCTTC,CASSPGLAGGLRSFGNEQFF
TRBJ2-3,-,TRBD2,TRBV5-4,TGTGCCAGCAGCTTGGCCACGGGGGGGTTCACAGATACGCAGTATTTT,CASSLATGGFTDTQYF
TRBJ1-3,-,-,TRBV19,TGTGCCAGTAGGAGCATCTCCTCTGGAAACACCATATATTTT,CASRSISSGNTIYF
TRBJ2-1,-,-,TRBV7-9,TGTGCCAGCCTTCTCAGTCAAGGGGAAAAGTCGAATGAGCAGTTCTTC,CASLLSQGEKSNEQFF
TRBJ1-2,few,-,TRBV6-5,TGTGCCAGCAGTTACTCCGCACAGGGTGTGAACGGCTACACCTTC,CASSYSAQGVNGYTF
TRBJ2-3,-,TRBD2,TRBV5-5,TGTGCCAGCAGCTTGGGACTAGCGAGTCAAGATACGCAGTATTTT,CASSLGLASQDTQYF
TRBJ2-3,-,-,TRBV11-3,TGTGCCAGCAGCACTCCGGGTGGGAGCACAGATACGCAGTATTTT,CASSTPGGSTDTQYF
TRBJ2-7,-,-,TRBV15,TGTGCCACCAGCAGAGCCAGGGACACCTACGAGCAGTACTTC,CATSRARDTYEQYF
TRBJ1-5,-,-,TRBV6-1,TGTGCCAGCACGTACTACAGTAGCAATCAGCCCCAGCATTTT,CASTYYSSNQPQHF
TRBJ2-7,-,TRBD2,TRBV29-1,TGCAGCGTTCTCCGGGGGGTCTACGAGCAGTACTTC,CSVLRGVYEQYF
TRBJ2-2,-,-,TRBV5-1,TGCGCCAGCAGCCTCGGGCAGGCGACGACCACCGGGGAGCTGTTTTTT,CASSLGQATTTGELFF
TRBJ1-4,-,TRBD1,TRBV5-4,TGTGCCAGCAGCTTCAGACAGGGTGAAAAACTGTTTTTT,CASSFRQGEKLFF
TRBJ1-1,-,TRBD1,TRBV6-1,TGTGCCAGCAGTGAACTGGGACAGGGAAACACTGAAGCTTTCTTT,CASSELGQGNTEAFF
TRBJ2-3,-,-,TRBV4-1,TGCGCCAGCAGCCCCTTTGGCGGGTCCACAGATACGCAGTATTTT,CASSPFGGSTDTQYF
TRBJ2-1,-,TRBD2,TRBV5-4,TGTGCCAGCAGCTTGGTAGAAACGGCTAGCGGGAAGAATGAGCAGTTCTTC,CASSLVETASGKNEQFF
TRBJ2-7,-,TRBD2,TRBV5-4,TGTGCCAGCAGCCCCACCCTGAGCGGGGGAAGCTCCTACGAGCAGTACTTC,CASSPTLSGGSSYEQYF
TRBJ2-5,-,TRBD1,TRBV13,TGTGCCAGCAGCTTAAAATGGTTGCCGGGACAGAGACAAGAGACCCAGTACTTC,CASSLKWLPGQRQETQYF
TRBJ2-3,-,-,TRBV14,TGTGCCAGCAGCCGAGACCTGATAGACACGCAGTATTTT,CASSRDLIDTQYF
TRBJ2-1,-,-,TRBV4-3,TGCGCCAGCAGCCAAGATGTATCGGTTTACAATGAGCAGTTCTTC,CASSQDVSVYNEQFF
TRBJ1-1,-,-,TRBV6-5,TGTGCCAGCAGTTACCAGACGAACACTGAAGCTTTCTTT,CASSYQTNTEAFF
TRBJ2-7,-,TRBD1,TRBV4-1,TGCGCCAGCAGCCAAGTGGCGGACAGGGGTCACGAGCAGTACTTC,CASSQVADRGHEQYF
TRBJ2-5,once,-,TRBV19,TGTGCCAGTAGTATTTGGGGGGAAGAGACCCAGTACTTC,CASSIWGEETQYF
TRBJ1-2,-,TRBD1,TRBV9,TGTGCCAGCAGCGCCTGGGAGGGGGCGAGTGGCTACACCTTC,CASSAWEGASGYTF
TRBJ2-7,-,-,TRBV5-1,TGCGCCAGCAGGCAGGTCCAGGGCTACGAGCAGTACTTC,CASRQVQGYEQYF
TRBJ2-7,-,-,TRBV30,TGTGCCTGGGGACAGAACGAGCAGTACTTC,CAWGQNEQYF
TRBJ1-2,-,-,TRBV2,TGTGCCAGCTTGCACAGCAACTATGGCTACACCTTC,CASLHSNYGYTF
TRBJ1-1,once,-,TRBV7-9,TGTGCCAGCAGCCCCAAGGGTCACACCGCAGGAGTTTACACTGAAGCTTTCTTT,CASSPKGHTAGVYTEAFF
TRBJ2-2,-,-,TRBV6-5,TGTGCCAGCAGGCAGGAGACCGGGGAGCTGTTTTTT,CASRQETGELFF